The clone carrying this TCR beta chain was seen a handful of times. What it binds is unknown. The data were taken from a study of cytomegalovirus exposure and HLA in healthy donors. Study results and caveats: Most subjects' HLA-A and HLA-B alleles were reportedly predicted from TCR beta sequences. An observed cluster of highly shared sequence variants was recorded as a likely sequencing artifact. Across donors, sequencing depth was assumed by presence/absence analyses to be roughly uniform.

Healthy people donating bone marrow made up the donors. PCR employed 60 Vbeta and 13 Jbeta primers. Profiled with immunoSEQ multiplex PCR; TCRdb holds only in-frame clones, not every one. The repertoire has under 250,000 clones, around 83% of them found once; the top ten carry less than 3%. Germline loops: CDR1 MNHNY, CDR2 SVGAGI (reference sequence). The CDR3 runs 15 residues. Unmatched junction bases numbered 10, after V lost 7 bases and J lost 2 bases. The chain combines TRBV6-6 with TRBJ1-2, with 7 positions matching TRBD1. The TCR was taken from a woman aged 40-49 years in good health and CMV-seronegative. Specimen: PBMCs. The CDR3 loop is CASTLRGSANYGYTF. As DNA, the CDR3 is TGTGCCAGCACCCTCAGGGGGTCCGCCAACTATGGCTACACCTTC.